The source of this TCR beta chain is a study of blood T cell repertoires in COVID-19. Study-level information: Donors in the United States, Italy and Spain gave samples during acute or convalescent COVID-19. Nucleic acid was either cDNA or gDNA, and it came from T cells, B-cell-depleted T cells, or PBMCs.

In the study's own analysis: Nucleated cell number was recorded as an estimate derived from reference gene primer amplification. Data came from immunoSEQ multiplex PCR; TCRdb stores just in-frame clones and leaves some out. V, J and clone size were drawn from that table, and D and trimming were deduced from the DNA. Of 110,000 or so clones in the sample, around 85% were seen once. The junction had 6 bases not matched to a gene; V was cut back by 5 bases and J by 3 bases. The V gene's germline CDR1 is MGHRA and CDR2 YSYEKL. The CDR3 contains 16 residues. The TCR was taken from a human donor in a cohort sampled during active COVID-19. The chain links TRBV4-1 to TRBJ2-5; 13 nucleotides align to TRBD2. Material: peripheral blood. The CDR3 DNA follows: TGCGCCAGCAGCACTCGACTAGCGGGGGGTAAAGAGACCCAGTACTTC. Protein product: CASSTRLAGGKETQYF.